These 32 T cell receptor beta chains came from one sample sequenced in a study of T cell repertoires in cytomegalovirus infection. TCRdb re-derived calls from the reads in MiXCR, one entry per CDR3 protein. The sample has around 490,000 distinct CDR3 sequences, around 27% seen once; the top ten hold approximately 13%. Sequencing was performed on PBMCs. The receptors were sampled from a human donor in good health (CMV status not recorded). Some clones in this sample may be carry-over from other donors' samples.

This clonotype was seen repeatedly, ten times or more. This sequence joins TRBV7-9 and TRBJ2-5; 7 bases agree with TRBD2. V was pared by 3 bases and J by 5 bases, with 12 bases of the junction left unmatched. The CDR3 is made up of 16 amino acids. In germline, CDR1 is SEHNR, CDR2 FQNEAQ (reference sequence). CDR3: CASSLRLAPGGETQYF. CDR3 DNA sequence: TGTGCCAGCAGCTTGAGACTAGCCCCAGGCGGGGAGACCCAGTACTTC.

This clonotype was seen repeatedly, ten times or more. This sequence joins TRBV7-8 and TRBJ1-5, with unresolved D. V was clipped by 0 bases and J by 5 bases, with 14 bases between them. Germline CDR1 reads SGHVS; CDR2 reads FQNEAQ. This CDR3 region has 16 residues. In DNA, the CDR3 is TGTGCCAGCAGCTTAGCCCGGACTGCTACACATCAGCCCCAGCATTTT. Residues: CASSLARTATHQPQHF.

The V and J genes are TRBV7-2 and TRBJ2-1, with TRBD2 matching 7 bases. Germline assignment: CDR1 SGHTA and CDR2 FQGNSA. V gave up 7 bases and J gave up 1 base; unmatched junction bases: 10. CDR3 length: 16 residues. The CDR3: CASTRGRGSSYNEQFF. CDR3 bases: TGTGCCAGCACCCGGGGTCGCGGGAGTTCCTACAATGAGCAGTTCTTC.

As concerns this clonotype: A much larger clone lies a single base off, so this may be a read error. In DNA, the CDR3 is TGTGCCAGCAGTTTAAGGGCGGCTGGAAACACCCTATATTTT. Translating gives CASSLRAAGNTLYF. The chain uses TRBV12-3 or TRBV12-4 and TRBJ1-3, with D uncertain. The CDR3 is made up of 14 amino acids.

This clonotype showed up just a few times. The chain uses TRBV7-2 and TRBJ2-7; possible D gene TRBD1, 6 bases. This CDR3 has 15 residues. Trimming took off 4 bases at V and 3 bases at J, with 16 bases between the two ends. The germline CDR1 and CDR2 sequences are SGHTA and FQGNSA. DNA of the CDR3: TGTGCCAGCAGCTCACAGGGCGCTATCATCTACGAGCAGTACTTC. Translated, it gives CASSSQGAIIYEQYF.

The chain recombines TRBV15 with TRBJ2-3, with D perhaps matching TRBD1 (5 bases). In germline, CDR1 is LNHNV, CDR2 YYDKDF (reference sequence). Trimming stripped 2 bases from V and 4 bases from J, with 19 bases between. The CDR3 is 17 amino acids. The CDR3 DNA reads TGTGCCACCAGCAGAACACTCGACAGCCTCGCATCAGATACGCAGTATTTT. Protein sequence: CATSRTLDSLASDTQYF.

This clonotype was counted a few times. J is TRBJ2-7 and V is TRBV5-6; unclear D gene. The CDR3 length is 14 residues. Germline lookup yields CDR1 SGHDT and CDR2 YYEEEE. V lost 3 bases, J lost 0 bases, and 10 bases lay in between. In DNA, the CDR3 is TGTGCCAGCAGCTCAACCGGCAGCTCCTACGAGCAGTACGTC. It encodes CASSSTGSSYEQYV.

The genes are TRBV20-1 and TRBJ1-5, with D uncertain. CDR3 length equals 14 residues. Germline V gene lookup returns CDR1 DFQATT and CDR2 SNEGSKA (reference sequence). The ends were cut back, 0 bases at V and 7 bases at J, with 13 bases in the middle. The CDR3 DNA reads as TGCAGTGCTAGAGATTATAGGAGGGAGCAGCCCCAGCATTTT. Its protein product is CSARDYRREQPQHF.

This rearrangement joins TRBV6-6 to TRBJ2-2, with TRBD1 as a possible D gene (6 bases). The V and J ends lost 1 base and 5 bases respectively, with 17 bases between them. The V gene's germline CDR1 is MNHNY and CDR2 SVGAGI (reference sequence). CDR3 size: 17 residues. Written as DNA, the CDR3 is TGTGCCAGCAGTTACTGGGAATACAGGGAATTGACCGGGGAGCTGTTTTTT. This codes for CASSYWEYRELTGELFF.

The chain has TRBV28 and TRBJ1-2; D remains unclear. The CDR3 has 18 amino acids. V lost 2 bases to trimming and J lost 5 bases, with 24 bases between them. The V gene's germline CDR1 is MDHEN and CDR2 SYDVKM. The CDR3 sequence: CASSLGLNWRESLYGYTF. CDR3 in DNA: TGTGCCAGCAGTTTAGGACTCAATTGGAGGGAGTCCCTATATGGCTACACCTTC.

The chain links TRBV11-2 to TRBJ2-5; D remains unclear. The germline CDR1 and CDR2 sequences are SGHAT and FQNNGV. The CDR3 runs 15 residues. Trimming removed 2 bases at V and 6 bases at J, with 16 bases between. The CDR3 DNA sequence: TGTGCCAGCAGCTTATATACGGATTTTTTGAAGACCCAGTACTTC. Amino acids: CASSLYTDFLKTQYF.

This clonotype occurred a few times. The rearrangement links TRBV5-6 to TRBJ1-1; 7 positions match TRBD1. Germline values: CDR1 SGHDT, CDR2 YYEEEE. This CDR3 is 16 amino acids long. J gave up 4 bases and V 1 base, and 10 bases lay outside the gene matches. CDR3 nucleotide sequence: TGTGCCAGCAGCTTGCCCCTTTCGGGACAGCCCACTGAAGCTTTCTTT. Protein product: CASSLPLSGQPTEAFF.

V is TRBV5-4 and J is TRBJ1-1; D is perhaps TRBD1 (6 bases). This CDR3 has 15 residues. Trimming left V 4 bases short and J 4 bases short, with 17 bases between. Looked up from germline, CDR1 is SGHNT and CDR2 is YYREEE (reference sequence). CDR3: CASSPRKGGITEAFF. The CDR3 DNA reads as TGTGCCAGCAGCCCCAGAAAAGGGGGAATCACTGAAGCTTTCTTT. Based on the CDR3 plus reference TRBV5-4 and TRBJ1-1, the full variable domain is ETGVTQSPTHLIKTRGQQVTLRCSSQSGHNTVSWYQQALGQGPQFIFQYYREEENGRGNFPPRFSGLQFPNYSSELNVNALELDDSALYLCASSPRKGGITEAFFGQGTRLTVV.

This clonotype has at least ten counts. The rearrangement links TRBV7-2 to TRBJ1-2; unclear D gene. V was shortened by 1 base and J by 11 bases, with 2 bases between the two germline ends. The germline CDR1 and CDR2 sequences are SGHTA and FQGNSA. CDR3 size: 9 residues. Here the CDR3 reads CASSLGYTF. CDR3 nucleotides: TGTGCCAGCAGCTTAGGGTACACCTTC.

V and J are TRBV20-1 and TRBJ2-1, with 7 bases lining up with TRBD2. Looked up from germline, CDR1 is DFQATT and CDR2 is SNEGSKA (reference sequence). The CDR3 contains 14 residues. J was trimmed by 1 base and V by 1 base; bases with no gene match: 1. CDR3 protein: CSARAGGSYNEQFF. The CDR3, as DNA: TGCAGTGCTAGAGCGGGGGGTTCCTACAATGAGCAGTTCTTC.

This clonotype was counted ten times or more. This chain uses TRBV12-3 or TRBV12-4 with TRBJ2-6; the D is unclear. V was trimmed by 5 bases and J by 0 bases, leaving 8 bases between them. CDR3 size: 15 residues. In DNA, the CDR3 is TGTGCCAGCAGTCCCCCCCGCTCTGGGGCCAACGTCCTGACTTTC. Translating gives CASSPPRSGANVLTF.

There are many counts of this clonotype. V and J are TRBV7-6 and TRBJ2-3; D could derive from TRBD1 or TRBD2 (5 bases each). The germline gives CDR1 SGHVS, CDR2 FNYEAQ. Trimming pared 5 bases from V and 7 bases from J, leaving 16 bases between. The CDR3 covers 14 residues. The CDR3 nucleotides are TGTGCCAGCAGCCGGGACGGCCCCACGCATACGCAGTATTTT. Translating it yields CASSRDGPTHTQYF.

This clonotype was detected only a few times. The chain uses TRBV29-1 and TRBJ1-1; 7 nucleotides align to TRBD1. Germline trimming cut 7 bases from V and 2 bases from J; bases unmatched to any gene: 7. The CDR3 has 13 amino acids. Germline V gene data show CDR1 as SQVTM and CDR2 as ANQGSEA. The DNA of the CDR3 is TGCAGCGCTCAATCAGGGGGTAACACTGAAGCTTTCTTT. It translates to CSAQSGGNTEAFF.

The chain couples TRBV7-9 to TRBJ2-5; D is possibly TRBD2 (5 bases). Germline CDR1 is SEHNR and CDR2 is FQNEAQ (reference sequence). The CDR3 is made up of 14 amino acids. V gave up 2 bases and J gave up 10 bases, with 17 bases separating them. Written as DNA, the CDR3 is TGTGCCAGCAGCTTAAGCGCAAAGGTCGGGGACCAGTACTTC. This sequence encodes CASSLSAKVGDQYF.

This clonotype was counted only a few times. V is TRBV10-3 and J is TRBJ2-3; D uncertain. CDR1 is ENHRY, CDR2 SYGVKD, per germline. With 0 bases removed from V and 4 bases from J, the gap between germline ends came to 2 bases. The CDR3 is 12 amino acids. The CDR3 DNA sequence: TGTGCCATCAGTGAGTCGGCAGATACGCAGTATTTT. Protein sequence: CAISESADTQYF.

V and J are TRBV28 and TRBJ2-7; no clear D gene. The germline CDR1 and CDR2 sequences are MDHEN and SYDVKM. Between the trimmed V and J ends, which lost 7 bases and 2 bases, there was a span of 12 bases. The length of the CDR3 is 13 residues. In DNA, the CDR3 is TGTGCCAGCACTCTAACGGGTCCCTACGAGCAGTACTTC. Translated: CASTLTGPYEQYF.

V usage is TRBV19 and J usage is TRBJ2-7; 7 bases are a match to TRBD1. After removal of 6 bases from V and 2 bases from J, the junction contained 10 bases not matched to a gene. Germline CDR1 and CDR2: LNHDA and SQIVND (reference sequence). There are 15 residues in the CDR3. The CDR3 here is CASRDVGQYAYEQYF. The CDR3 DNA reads TGTGCCAGTAGAGACGTGGGACAGTACGCCTACGAGCAGTACTTC.

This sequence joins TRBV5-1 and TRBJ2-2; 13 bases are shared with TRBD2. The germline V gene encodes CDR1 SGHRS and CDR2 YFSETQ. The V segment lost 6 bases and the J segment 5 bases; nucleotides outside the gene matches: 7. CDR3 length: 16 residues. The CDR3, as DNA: TGCGCCAGCACCCGGACTAGCGGGAGCCCAACCGGGGAGCTGTTTTTT. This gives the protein CASTRTSGSPTGELFF. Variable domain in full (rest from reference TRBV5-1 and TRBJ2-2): KAGVTQTPRYLIKTRGQQVTLSCSPISGHRSVSWYQQTPGQGLQFLFEYFSETQRNKGNFPGRFSGRQFSNSRSEMNVSTLELGDSALYLCASTRTSGSPTGELFFGEGSRLTVL.

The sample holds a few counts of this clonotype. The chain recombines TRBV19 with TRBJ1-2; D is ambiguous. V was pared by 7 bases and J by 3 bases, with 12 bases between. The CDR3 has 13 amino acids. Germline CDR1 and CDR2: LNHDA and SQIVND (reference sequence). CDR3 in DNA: TGTGCCAGTACCCACCGGGGTGACTATGGCTACACCTTC. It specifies CASTHRGDYGYTF.

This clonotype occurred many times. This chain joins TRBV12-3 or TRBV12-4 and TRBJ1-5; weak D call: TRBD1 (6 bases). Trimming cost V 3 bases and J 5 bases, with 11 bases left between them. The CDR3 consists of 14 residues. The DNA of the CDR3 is TGTGCCAGCAGTTTTTCGGGGGGGCATCAGCCCCAGCATTTT. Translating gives CASSFSGGHQPQHF.

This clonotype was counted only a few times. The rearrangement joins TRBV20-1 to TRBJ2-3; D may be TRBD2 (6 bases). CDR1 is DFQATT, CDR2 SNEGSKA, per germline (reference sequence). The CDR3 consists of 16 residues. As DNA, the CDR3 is TGCAGCCTTAACGGGAAGCGGGCCCCTAGCACAGATACGCAGTATTTT. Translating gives CSLNGKRAPSTDTQYF.

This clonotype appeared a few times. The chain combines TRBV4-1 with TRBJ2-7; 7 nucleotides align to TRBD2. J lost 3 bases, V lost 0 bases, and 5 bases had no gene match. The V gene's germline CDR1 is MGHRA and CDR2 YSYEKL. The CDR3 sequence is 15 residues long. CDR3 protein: CASSQERAGFYEQYV. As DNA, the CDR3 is TGCGCCAGCAGCCAAGAGCGAGCGGGGTTCTACGAGCAGTACGTC.

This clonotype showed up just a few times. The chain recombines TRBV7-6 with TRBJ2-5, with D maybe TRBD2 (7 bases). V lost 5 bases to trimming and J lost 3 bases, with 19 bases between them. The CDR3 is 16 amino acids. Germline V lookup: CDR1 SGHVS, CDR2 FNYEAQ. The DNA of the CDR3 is TGTGCCAGCAGCCCCGGGAGGAGGACAGTGGAAGAGACCCAGTACTTC. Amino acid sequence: CASSPGRRTVEETQYF. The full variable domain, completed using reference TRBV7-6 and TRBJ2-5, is GAGVSQSPRYKVTKRGQDVALRCDPISGHVSLYWYRQALGQGPEFLTYFNYEAQQDKSGLPNDRFSAERPEGSISTLTIQRTEQRDSAMYRCASSPGRRTVEETQYFGPGTRLLVL.

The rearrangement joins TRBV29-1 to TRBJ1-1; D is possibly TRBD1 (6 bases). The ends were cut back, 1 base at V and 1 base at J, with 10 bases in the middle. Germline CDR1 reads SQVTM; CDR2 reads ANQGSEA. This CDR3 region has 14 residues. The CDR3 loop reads CSVEVQGPNTEAFF. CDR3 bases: TGCAGCGTTGAAGTACAGGGCCCGAACACTGAAGCTTTCTTT.

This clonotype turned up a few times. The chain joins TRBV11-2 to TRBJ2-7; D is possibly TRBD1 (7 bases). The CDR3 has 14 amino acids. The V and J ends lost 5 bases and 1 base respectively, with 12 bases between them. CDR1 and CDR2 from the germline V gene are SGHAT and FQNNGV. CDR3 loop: CASSARDRSYEQYV. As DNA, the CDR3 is TGTGCCAGCAGCGCGCGGGACAGATCCTACGAGCAGTACGTC.

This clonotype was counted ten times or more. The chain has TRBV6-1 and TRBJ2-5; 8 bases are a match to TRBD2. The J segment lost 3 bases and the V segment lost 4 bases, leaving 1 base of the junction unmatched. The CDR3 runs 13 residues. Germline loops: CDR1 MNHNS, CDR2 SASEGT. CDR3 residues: CASSGSGEETQYF. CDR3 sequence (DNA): TGTGCCAGCAGTGGTAGCGGGGAAGAGACCCAGTACTTC.

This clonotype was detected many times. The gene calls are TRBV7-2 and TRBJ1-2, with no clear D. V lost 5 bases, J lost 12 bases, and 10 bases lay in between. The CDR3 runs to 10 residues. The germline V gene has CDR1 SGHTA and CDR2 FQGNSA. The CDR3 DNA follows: TGTGCCAGCAGCCACCGCCCCCACACCTTC. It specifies CASSHRPHTF.